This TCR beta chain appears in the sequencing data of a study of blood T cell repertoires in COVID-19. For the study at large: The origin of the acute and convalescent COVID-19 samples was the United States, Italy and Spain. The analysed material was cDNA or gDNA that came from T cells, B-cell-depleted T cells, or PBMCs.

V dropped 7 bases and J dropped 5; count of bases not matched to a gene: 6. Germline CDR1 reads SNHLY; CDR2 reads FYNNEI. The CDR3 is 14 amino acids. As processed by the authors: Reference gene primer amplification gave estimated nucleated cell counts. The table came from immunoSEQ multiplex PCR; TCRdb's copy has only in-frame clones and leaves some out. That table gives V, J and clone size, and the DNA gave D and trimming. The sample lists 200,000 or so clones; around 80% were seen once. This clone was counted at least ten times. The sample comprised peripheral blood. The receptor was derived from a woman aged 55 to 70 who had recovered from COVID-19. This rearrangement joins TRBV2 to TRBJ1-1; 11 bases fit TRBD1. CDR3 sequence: CASIKGTGGTEAFF. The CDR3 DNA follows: TGTGCCAGCATTAAGGGGACAGGGGGTACTGAAGCTTTCTTT.